These 7 T cell receptor beta chains came from one sample sequenced in a study of blood T cell repertoires in COVID-19. The data were produced by immunoSEQ multiplex PCR, yet TCRdb's version contains in-frame clones alone and is incomplete. The sample includes tens of thousands of clones, roughly 87% of them seen just once. What was sequenced was peripheral blood. The receptors were sampled from an older woman with acute or convalescent COVID-19.

This chain uses TRBV30 with TRBJ1-2; TRBD1 is a possible D gene (5 bases). This CDR3 contains 11 residues. Trimming took off 1 base at V and 8 bases at J, with 8 bases between the two ends. Per the germline V gene, CDR1 is GTSNPN and CDR2 is SVGIG (reference sequence). This chain's CDR3 is CAWSDRLGYTF. CDR3 nucleotides: TGTGCCTGGAGTGACAGGCTCGGCTACACCTTC.

V is TRBV30 and J is TRBJ2-2; 11 bases match TRBD2. The trim removed 0 bases at V and 3 bases at J, leaving 0 bases unmatched. The length of the CDR3 is 15 residues. Germline V lookup: CDR1 GTSNPN, CDR2 SVGIG (reference sequence). The CDR3: CAWSVLAGDTGELFF. CDR3 in DNA: TGTGCCTGGAGTGTACTAGCGGGGGACACCGGGGAGCTGTTTTTT.

The chain uses TRBV6-5 and TRBJ1-2; tentatively, D is TRBD1 (6 bases). Trimming shortened V by 6 bases and J by 2 bases, and 16 bases separated the two germline ends. Germline lookup yields CDR1 MNHEY and CDR2 SVGAGI. There are 15 residues in the CDR3. CDR3 coding DNA: TGTGCCAGCAGCAGGGGTCGGCAGGGAAACTATGGCTACACCTTC. This translates into CASSRGRQGNYGYTF.

The V and J genes are TRBV7-2 and TRBJ2-1, with 16 bases that match TRBD2. The CDR3 length is 16 residues. J lost 7 bases, V lost 4 bases, and 4 bases had no gene match. Germline V CDR1 and CDR2: SGHTA, FQGNSA. The CDR3 DNA sequence: TGTGCCAGCAGCTCGGGACTAGCGGGGGGGCAGAATGAGCAGTTCTTC. Its translation: CASSSGLAGGQNEQFF.

The chain is built from TRBV12-3 or TRBV12-4 and TRBJ1-5; D gene ambiguous. CDR3 length: 13 amino acids. V was trimmed by 8 bases and J by 2 bases, leaving 10 bases between them. The DNA for the CDR3 is TGTGCCAGCGGCCGCTTCGGCAATCAGCCCCAGCATTTT. Protein: CASGRFGNQPQHF.

A word on this clone: Other DNA sequences in this specimen translate into the identical CDR3. The chain combines TRBV19 with TRBJ1-1; D perhaps matches TRBD1 (6 bases). V was cut by 1 base and J by 0 bases, with 6 bases left in between. The CDR3 sequence is 14 residues long. CDR1 LNHDA and CDR2 SQIVND come from the germline V gene (reference sequence). This CDR3 reads CASSIGTVNTEAFF. The CDR3 bases are TGTGCCAGTAGTATAGGGACAGTGAACACTGAAGCTTTCTTT.

This clone came up once. The chain combines TRBV6-5 with TRBJ2-5; D is possibly TRBD1 (5 bases). There are 13 residues in the CDR3. CDR1 MNHEY and CDR2 SVGAGI come from the germline V gene. Trimming shortened V by 6 bases and J by 5 bases, and 13 bases separated the two germline ends. CDR3 coding DNA: TGTGCCAGCAGGGGGCCCCAAGGGGAGACCCAGTACTTC. It yields the protein CASRGPQGETQYF.